Listed below are T cell receptor beta chains from one sample, sequenced in a study of cytomegalovirus exposure and HLA in healthy donors. Sequencing used immunoSEQ multiplex PCR; TCRdb keeps in-frame clones, though not all of them. The sample lists roughly 100,000 clones, 78% occurring once. Sample: PBMCs. Source of these receptors: a man aged 30 to 45 in good health and CMV-seronegative. Each CDR3 is given with its conserved first and last residue. D genes are given only for firm matches. Clone size appears in some rows only: once, few, many, or a class for an expanded clone.

abundance	d_gene	v_gene	j_gene	CDR3aa	CDR3nt
NA	NA	TRBV7-6	TRBJ2-5	CASSLARVQYF	TGTGCCAGCAGCTTGGCGAGGGTCCAGTACTTC
NA	NA	TRBV30	TRBJ1-5	CAWSVLVGGPQHF	TGTGCCTGGAGTGTACTGGTCGGAGGACCCCAGCATTTT
NA	TRBD2	TRBV29-1	TRBJ2-3	CSVVLAGSSDTQYF	TGCAGCGTTGTACTAGCGGGAAGCTCAGATACGCAGTATTTT
few	TRBD1	TRBV15	TRBJ1-4	CATSRSNPGTGEKLFF	TGTGCCACCAGCAGATCTAACCCCGGGACAGGGGAAAAACTGTTTTTT
NA	NA	TRBV10-3	TRBJ1-1	CAISESGGLTEAFF	TGTGCCATCAGTGAGTCGGGGGGGTTGACTGAAGCTTTCTTT
NA	TRBD1	TRBV5-1	TRBJ2-1	CASSSTGQGSYNEQFF	TGCGCCAGCAGCTCGACGGGACAGGGGTCTTACAATGAGCAGTTCTTC
NA	TRBD1	TRBV27	TRBJ1-5	CASSLGQGGNQPQHF	TGTGCCAGCAGTTTGGGACAGGGCGGCAATCAGCCCCAGCATTTT
NA	TRBD1	TRBV9	TRBJ1-2	CASSVETGGSYGYTF	TGTGCCAGCAGCGTAGAGACAGGGGGGAGCTATGGCTACACCTTC
NA	TRBD1	TRBV5-1	TRBJ2-7	CASSLDRVGEQYF	TGCGCCAGCAGCTTAGACAGGGTGGGTGAGCAGTACTTC
NA	TRBD2	TRBV19	TRBJ2-3	CASSITGGGQDTQYF	TGTGCCAGTAGTATCACCGGGGGGGGCCAGGATACGCAGTATTTT
NA	NA	TRBV7-2	TRBJ2-4	CASRPGSQNIQYF	TGTGCCAGCAGGCCAGGATCCCAAAACATTCAGTACTTC
NA	NA	TRBV9	TRBJ1-1	CASSVNAAKTEAFF	TGTGCCAGCAGCGTAAACGCGGCTAAAACTGAAGCTTTCTTT
NA	NA	TRBV28	TRBJ2-3	CASSFLAGSPDTQYF	TGTGCCAGCAGTTTCCTCGCGGGTAGTCCAGATACGCAGTATTTT
NA	TRBD2	TRBV9	TRBJ2-2	CASSVRSAGGSTGELFF	TGTGCCAGCAGCGTACGATCCGCGGGGGGGAGCACCGGGGAGCTGTTTTTT
NA	TRBD2	TRBV27	TRBJ2-3	CASSAAGTSGPRSSTQYF	TGTGCCAGCAGTGCCGCCGGGACTAGCGGGCCCCGTTCAAGTACGCAGTATTTT
NA	NA	TRBV19	TRBJ2-1	CASSKPQLVNNEQFF	TGTGCCAGTAGTAAACCCCAACTAGTGAACAATGAGCAGTTCTTC
NA	NA	TRBV29-1	TRBJ2-7	CSVAGRGSYEQYF	TGCAGCGTTGCAGGGCGGGGCTCCTACGAGCAGTACTTC
few	TRBD2	TRBV4-1	TRBJ2-7	CASSQEGEGPSSYEQYF	TGCGCCAGCAGCCAAGAGGGGGAGGGGCCCTCTTCCTACGAGCAGTACTTC
NA	NA	TRBV5-1	TRBJ2-7	CASSLAGTEGEQYF	TGCGCCAGCAGCTTGGCCGGAACAGAGGGCGAGCAGTACTTC
NA	TRBD1	TRBV9	TRBJ1-1	CASSGGGTGVDTEAFF	TGTGCCAGCAGCGGGGGGGGGACAGGGGTTGACACTGAAGCTTTCTTT
NA	NA	TRBV21-1	TRBJ1-2	CASSNGRGHGYTF	TGTGCCAGCAGCAACGGCAGGGGGCATGGCTACACCTTC
NA	NA	TRBV4-3	TRBJ2-5	CASSQDLSGKETQYF	TGCGCCAGCAGCCAAGATCTCAGCGGAAAAGAGACCCAGTACTTC
NA	NA	TRBV5-4	TRBJ1-1	CASSLAGRGYTEAFF	TGTGCCAGCAGCTTGGCGGGGCGGGGGTACACTGAAGCTTTCTTT